Below are 14 T cell receptor beta chains sequenced from a single sample in a study of cytomegalovirus exposure and HLA in healthy donors. Profiled with immunoSEQ multiplex PCR; TCRdb holds only in-frame clones, not every one. The sample shows 150,000 to 200,000 clones, 86% of them seen only once. The sample taken for sequencing was PBMCs. The receptors come from a man aged 18-30 years in good health and CMV-seropositive.

This clone was observed once. This sequence joins TRBV5-1 and TRBJ2-4; TRBD1 agrees at 8 bases. The V segment lost 4 bases and the J segment 6 bases; nucleotides outside the gene matches: 6. Germline CDR1 and CDR2: SGHRS and YFSETQ. This CDR3 region has 14 residues. In DNA, the CDR3 is TGCGCCAGCAGCAACCAGGGGGCGGGAAACATTCAGTACTTC. Its translation: CASSNQGAGNIQYF.

This clone was detected once. V gene TRBV7-2 combines with J gene TRBJ2-7; 11 bases line up with TRBD2. The CDR3 has 14 amino acids. Germline lookup yields CDR1 SGHTA and CDR2 FQGNSA. V was clipped by 5 bases and J by 7 bases; unmatched bases: 7. This CDR3 reads CASSTSGSGGEQYF. The CDR3 DNA reads TGTGCCAGCAGCACTAGCGGGAGTGGGGGTGAGCAGTACTTC.

This clone has a single count. The chain uses TRBV6-5 and TRBJ2-1; D is undetermined. The CDR3 is 15 residues long. The germline gives CDR1 MNHEY, CDR2 SVGAGI. Trimming removed 4 bases at V and 9 bases at J, with 19 bases between. The DNA of the CDR3 is TGTGCCAGCAGTTCCCTAAACCCCTTGGAGCTTGAGCAGTTCTTC. Translating it yields CASSSLNPLELEQFF.

Comments on this clone: The junction differs from germline at one of its ends, possibly a read error. The genes are TRBV27 and TRBJ1-2; no firm D call. This CDR3 spans 16 amino acids. The germline V gene encodes CDR1 MNHEY and CDR2 SMNVEV (reference sequence). The CDR3 DNA reads TGTGCCAGCAGCTTATATTCTTTCGGGGTAAACTATGGCTACACCTTC. As protein: CASSLYSFGVNYGYTF.

J is TRBJ2-4 and V is TRBV2; D perhaps matches TRBD1 (5 bases). Trimming pared 6 bases from V and 0 bases from J, leaving 12 bases between. The CDR3 loop spans 15 amino acids. Per the germline V gene, CDR1 is SNHLY and CDR2 is FYNNEI. CDR3 DNA sequence: TGTGCCAGCAGACAGGATAATTTAGCCAAAAACATTCAGTACTTC. Its translation is CASRQDNLAKNIQYF.

J is TRBJ2-7 and V is TRBV27, with D perhaps TRBD1 (6 bases). The CDR3 sequence is 14 residues long. The V and J ends lost 8 bases and 4 bases respectively, with 18 bases between them. Germline values: CDR1 MNHEY, CDR2 SMNVEV (reference sequence). CDR3 residues: CASGRSGQVYEQYF. The CDR3 region has the DNA TGTGCCAGCGGAAGATCGGGACAAGTTTACGAGCAGTACTTC.

V and J are TRBV10-1 and TRBJ1-1; 7 bases align to TRBD1. The trim removed 8 bases at V and 0 bases at J, leaving 9 bases unmatched. This CDR3 is 15 amino acids long. From germline, CDR1 is WNHNN and CDR2 SYGVQD (reference sequence). CDR3 DNA: TGCGCCAGCGGACAAACGGGACAGATGAACACTGAAGCTTTCTTT. This gives the protein CASGQTGQMNTEAFF.

The chain has TRBV10-3 and TRBJ1-4; no clear D gene. This CDR3 has 15 residues. V lost 2 bases to trimming and J lost 3 bases, with 10 bases between them. Germline V CDR1 and CDR2: ENHRY, SYGVKD. This CDR3 reads CAISEEAAANEKLFF. The DNA of the CDR3 is TGTGCCATCAGTGAGGAGGCGGCGGCTAATGAAAAACTGTTTTTT.

This clone was seen just once. J is TRBJ2-5 and V is TRBV28; D perhaps matches TRBD2 (5 bases). The CDR3 length is 15 residues. The germline V gene encodes CDR1 MDHEN and CDR2 SYDVKM. V lost 7 bases to trimming and J lost 4 bases, with 19 bases between them. The CDR3 spells CASTALTSGIETQYF. CDR3 coding DNA: TGTGCCAGCACAGCACTTACCTCGGGGATAGAGACCCAGTACTTC.

The V gene is TRBV27, the J gene TRBJ1-6; 8 bases line up with TRBD1. This CDR3 is built from 14 residues. V shed 9 bases and J 0 bases; nucleotides not matched to a gene: 1. The V gene's germline CDR1 is MNHEY and CDR2 SMNVEV (reference sequence). The CDR3 sequence: CASTGGSYNSPLHF. In DNA form, the CDR3 reads TGTGCCAGTACAGGGGGCTCCTATAATTCACCCCTCCACTTT.

The chain links TRBV5-4 to TRBJ1-4; tentative D call: TRBD1 (6 bases). The V end was cut by 2 bases, the J end by 8 bases, with 16 bases between. Germline values: CDR1 SGHNT, CDR2 YYREEE (reference sequence). This CDR3 is 15 amino acids long. The CDR3 sequence: CASSLSGQGSEKLFF. Written as DNA, the CDR3 is TGTGCCAGCAGCTTATCAGGCCAGGGGAGCGAAAAACTGTTTTTT.

This chain uses TRBV2 with TRBJ2-3, with 8 bases lining up with TRBD2. V shed 4 bases and J 6 bases; nucleotides not matched to a gene: 3. Germline-derived CDR1 and CDR2 are SNHLY and FYNNEI. The length of the CDR3 is 13 residues. CDR3 sequence: CASSASGPDTQYF. Here the CDR3 DNA reads TGTGCCAGCAGTGCTAGCGGGCCTGATACGCAGTATTTT.

This chain uses TRBV18 with TRBJ2-3; 7 bases line up with TRBD2. This CDR3 has 14 residues. The J segment lost 1 base and the V segment lost 3 bases, leaving 1 base of the junction unmatched. Germline CDR1 and CDR2: KGHSH and LQKENI. The DNA of the CDR3 is TGTGCCAGCTCACCGGGAGGGGGCACAGATACGCAGTATTTT. It encodes CASSPGGGTDTQYF.

The chain has TRBV28 and TRBJ1-5; the match to TRBD1 covers 8 bases. This CDR3 comprises 14 residues. Germline values: CDR1 MDHEN, CDR2 SYDVKM. The ends lost 10 bases at V and 9 bases at J; junction bases unmatched: 14. Here the CDR3 reads CATRPGTGPSPQHF. The CDR3 DNA reads TGTGCCACTAGACCCGGGACAGGTCCATCGCCCCAGCATTTT.